This entry lists 15 T cell receptor beta chains sequenced from one sample in a study of cytomegalovirus exposure and HLA in healthy donors. Sequenced by immunoSEQ multiplex PCR; TCRdb stores in-frame clones only, minus some. The table has 150,000 to 200,000 clones, around 82% seen once. What was sequenced was PBMCs. The origin of the receptors is a man aged 25-40 years in good health and CMV-seropositive.

This sequence joins TRBV28 and TRBJ1-2, with D unresolved. Germline values: CDR1 MDHEN, CDR2 SYDVKM. The CDR3 is made up of 17 amino acids. The germline V and J ends were trimmed by 4 bases and 4 bases, with 22 bases remaining between them. The CDR3 DNA sequence: TGTGCCAGCAGTTCCCCGGCGGGCCTTTTGGAGGTCTATGGCTACACCTTC. Protein: CASSSPAGLLEVYGYTF.

The J gene is TRBJ2-6, the V gene TRBV27; a weak D match, TRBD1 (5 bases). V lost 6 bases, J lost 3 bases, and 15 bases lay in between. This CDR3 has 16 residues. The germline CDR1 and CDR2 sequences are MNHEY and SMNVEV (reference sequence). As DNA, the CDR3 is TGTGCCAGCAGGCGGCAGGGTGAAGGTGGGGCCAACGTCCTGACTTTC. As protein: CASRRQGEGGANVLTF.

V and J are TRBV6-6 and TRBJ2-7; D is perhaps TRBD2 (6 bases). CDR3 length: 15 amino acids. The V and J ends lost 2 bases and 1 base respectively, with 12 bases between them. The V gene's germline CDR1 is MNHNY and CDR2 SVGAGI (reference sequence). DNA of the CDR3: TGTGCCAGCAGTTACGCGGGACCGAGGTCCTACGAGCAGTACTTC. This gives the protein CASSYAGPRSYEQYF.

This chain joins TRBV18 and TRBJ2-7; D unresolved. The length of the CDR3 is 13 residues. Germline CDR1 is KGHSH and CDR2 is LQKENI. V was trimmed by 4 bases and J by 5 bases, leaving 12 bases between them. CDR3 in amino acids: CASSQEWVNEQYF. The CDR3 DNA reads as TGTGCCAGCTCACAGGAGTGGGTAAACGAGCAGTACTTC.

V gene TRBV10-3 combines with J gene TRBJ2-2; 9 bases match TRBD1. The germline V gene encodes CDR1 ENHRY and CDR2 SYGVKD. The CDR3 consists of 16 residues. V shed 3 bases, J shed 5 bases, and the junction held 7 bases outside the gene matches. The CDR3 region has the DNA TGTGCCATCAGTGACGCCGGGACAGGGAAGACCGGGGAGCTGTTTTTT. Encoded protein: CAISDAGTGKTGELFF.

The count of this clone is one. The chain links TRBV7-8 to TRBJ2-5; 8 bases match TRBD1. V shed 1 base and J 0 bases; nucleotides not matched to a gene: 4. Germline CDR1 reads SGHVS; CDR2 reads FQNEAQ. The CDR3 length is 16 residues. The CDR3 loop reads CASSLVRDRYQETQYF. CDR3 bases: TGTGCCAGCAGCTTAGTCCGGGACAGGTACCAAGAGACCCAGTACTTC.

The chain is built from TRBV4-3 and TRBJ2-7, with a tentative D call TRBD2 (5 bases). Germline CDR1 and CDR2: LGHNA and YSLEER. CDR3 length equals 15 residues. V gave up 0 bases and J gave up 7 bases, with 16 bases separating them. Written as DNA, the CDR3 is TGCGCCAGCAGCCAAGATCGAGGGAGTTTGAGTGAGCAGTACTTC. It specifies CASSQDRGSLSEQYF.

The rearrangement links TRBV7-6 to TRBJ2-5; the match to TRBD2 covers 7 bases. The length of the CDR3 is 14 residues. V shed 5 bases, J shed 1 base, and the junction held 4 bases outside the gene matches. CDR1 and CDR2 (germline): SGHVS, FNYEAQ. This CDR3 reads CASSPREVQETQYF. The CDR3 DNA sequence: TGTGCCAGCAGCCCACGGGAGGTCCAAGAGACCCAGTACTTC.

This sequence joins TRBV10-1 and TRBJ2-1, with TRBD1 matching 8 bases. The J segment lost 6 bases and the V segment lost 0 bases, leaving 7 bases of the junction unmatched. Germline loops: CDR1 WNHNN, CDR2 SYGVQD (reference sequence). The CDR3 contains 16 residues. The CDR3 sequence is CASSESGRGRGNEQFF. CDR3 in DNA: TGCGCCAGCAGTGAGTCAGGCAGGGGGCGAGGCAATGAGCAGTTCTTC.

The V gene is TRBV15, the J gene TRBJ1-1; 8 positions agree with TRBD1. V lost 10 bases, J lost 3 bases, and 13 bases stayed unmatched. Germline V lookup: CDR1 LNHNV, CDR2 YYDKDF (reference sequence). This CDR3 spans 15 amino acids. This chain's CDR3 is CAIRRDRWVYTEAFF. Written as DNA, the CDR3 is TGTGCCATTCGCCGGGACAGGTGGGTCTACACTGAAGCTTTCTTT.

J is TRBJ2-5 and V is TRBV11-2; 7 nucleotides align to TRBD1. There are 14 residues in the CDR3. Germline lookup yields CDR1 SGHAT and CDR2 FQNNGV. V gave up 8 bases and J gave up 3 bases; unmatched junction bases: 9. The CDR3 protein is CASEGARSEETQYF. CDR3 coding DNA: TGTGCCAGCGAGGGGGCTAGGTCGGAAGAGACCCAGTACTTC.

In this sample, this clone turned up many times. The gene calls are TRBV2 and TRBJ2-7, with D possibly being TRBD1 (6 bases). Germline lookup yields CDR1 SNHLY and CDR2 FYNNEI. The CDR3 sequence is 11 residues long. The ends were cut back, 5 bases at V and 6 bases at J, with 8 bases in the middle. As DNA, the CDR3 is TGTGCCAGCAGTTACAGGGCCGAGCAGTACTTC. The encoded protein is CASSYRAEQYF.

This clone was detected only a few times. The genes are TRBV6-1 and TRBJ2-7; 7 bases align to TRBD1. With V trimmed by 4 bases and J by 5 bases, 5 bases remained unmatched. This CDR3 spans 13 amino acids. CDR1 is MNHNS, CDR2 SASEGT, per germline. CDR3 sequence (DNA): TGTGCCAGCAGTGTTTACAGGGGTGACGAGCAGTACTTC. Protein: CASSVYRGDEQYF.

This clone was counted between two and nine times. The CDR3 nucleotides are TGTGCCAGCAGCTTTAGGGAGGAGCAGGGATTTGCCTATGGCTACACCTTC. Translating gives CASSFREEQGFAYGYTF. The chain combines TRBV7-9 with TRBJ1-2, with D possibly being TRBD1 (5 bases). Trimming removed 3 bases from V and 4 bases from J, with 21 bases in between. Germline V gives CDR1 SEHNR, CDR2 FQNEAQ (reference sequence). This CDR3 has 17 residues. The entire variable domain, with the rest obtained from reference TRBV7-9 and TRBJ1-2, is as follows: DTGVSQNPRHKITKRGQNVTFRCDPISEHNRLYWYRQTLGQGPEFLTYFQNEAQLEKSRLLSDRFSAERPKGSFSTLEIQRTEQGDSAMYLCASSFREEQGFAYGYTFGSGTRLTVV.

This rearrangement joins TRBV27 to TRBJ2-5; 7 nucleotides line up with TRBD1. Germline V gene sequence: CDR1 MNHEY, CDR2 SMNVEV (reference sequence). V was pared by 4 bases and J by 4 bases, with 6 bases of the junction left unmatched. The length of the CDR3 is 14 residues. The CDR3 loop is CASSSRTGRETQYF. In nucleotides, the CDR3 is TGTGCCAGCAGTTCTAGGACAGGTCGAGAGACCCAGTACTTC.